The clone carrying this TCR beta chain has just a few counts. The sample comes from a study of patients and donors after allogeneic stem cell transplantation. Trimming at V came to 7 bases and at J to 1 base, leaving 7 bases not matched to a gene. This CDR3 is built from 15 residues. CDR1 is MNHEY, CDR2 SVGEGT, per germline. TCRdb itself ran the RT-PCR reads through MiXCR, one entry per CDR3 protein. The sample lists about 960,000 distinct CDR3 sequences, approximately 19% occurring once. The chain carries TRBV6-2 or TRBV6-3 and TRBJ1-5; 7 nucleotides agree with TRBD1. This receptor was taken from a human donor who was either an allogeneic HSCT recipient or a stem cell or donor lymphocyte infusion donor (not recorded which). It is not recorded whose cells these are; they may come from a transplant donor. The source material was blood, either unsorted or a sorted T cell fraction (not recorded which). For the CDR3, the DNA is TGTGCCAGCACTAAAGACAGGGCGAGCAATCAGCCCCAGCATTTT. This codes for CASTKDRASNQPQHF.